This TCR beta chain was recovered during a study of cytomegalovirus exposure and HLA in healthy donors. Germline V gene sequence: CDR1 SNHLY, CDR2 FYNNEI. The CDR3 spans 13 residues. With 3 bases removed from V and 2 bases from J, the gap between germline ends came to 6 bases. Whole-study findings and limits: Associated with HLA alleles at 0.05 false discovery rate in a later analysis were about 17,000 TCR beta sequences. The authors judged a highly shared variant cluster likely a sequencing artifact. Prior analysis indicated that the majority of TCR beta V segments exhibited productivity approximately 87% or approximately 30% of the time. A missense DCLRE1C variant was associated with V- and J-gene trimming of TCR beta chains in a later analysis, and an independent cohort replicated the association.

Primers for the PCR totalled 60 Vbeta and 13 Jbeta. The data were produced by immunoSEQ multiplex PCR, yet TCRdb's version contains in-frame clones alone and is incomplete. The sample yields around 130,000 clones, 82% seen once. As to this clone: Its specificity is unknown.

Sequenced input: PBMCs. The V call is TRBV2, the J call TRBJ2-3; no reliable D call. This receptor was obtained from a male donor in good health and CMV-seropositive. CDR3 region: CASSDLATDTQYF. The CDR3 region has the DNA TGTGCCAGCAGTGATCTGGCCACAGATACGCAGTATTTT.